The rows below give T cell receptor beta chains drawn from one sample of a study of T cell repertoires in cytomegalovirus infection. Their antigen targets remain unknown. TCRdb passed the reads through MiXCR, listing each CDR3 protein once. The top ten hold around 13% of the sample, which has 650,000 to 850,000 distinct CDR3 sequences, approximately 32% seen once. The starting material was cultured CD8+ T cells from PBMCs, obtained from culture after CMV antigen stimulation. The source of these receptors is a human donor in good health (CMV status not recorded). Some clones in this sample may be carry-over from other donors' samples. Both conserved end residues are part of each CDR3. D genes are given only for firm matches. The size of a clone is reported for some rows only, either as once, few or many, or as a class for expanded clones.

.	.	TRBV19	TRBJ2-1	CASSIGPENEQFF	TGTGCCAGTAGTATAGGTCCCGAGAATGAGCAGTTCTTC
.	once	TRBV7-8	TRBJ1-2	CASSLPPAENYGYTF	TGTGCCAGCAGCTTACCGCCAGCGGAAAACTATGGCTACACCTTC
.	.	TRBV12-3/TRBV12-4	TRBJ1-2	CASSSQLREEYYGYTF	TGTGCCAGCAGTTCCCAACTGAGGGAGGAGTACTATGGCTACACCTTC
TRBD1	few	TRBV13	TRBJ1-2	CASSLPGQDGYTF	TGTGCCAGCAGCTTACCGGGACAGGATGGCTACACCTTC
.	few	TRBV7-9	TRBJ1-1	CASFGKTEAFF	TGTGCCAGCTTCGGGAAGACTGAAGCTTTCTTT
TRBD1	.	TRBV5-3	TRBJ2-1	CASSLSAGTEIYNEQFF	TGTGCCAGCAGCTTGTCGGCCGGGACAGAGATCTACAATGAGCAGTTCTTC
.	.	TRBV7-6	TRBJ1-6	CASSLAWDSPLHF	TGTGCCAGCAGCTTAGCGTGGGATTCACCCCTCCACTTT
.	.	TRBV12-3/TRBV12-4	TRBJ2-2	CASSTTGFTGELFF	TGTGCCAGCAGTACAACAGGGTTTACCGGGGAGCTGTTTTTT
.	few	TRBV15	TRBJ2-2	CATSRTGNGELFF	TGTGCCACCAGCAGAACAGGGAACGGGGAGCTGTTTTTT
.	.	TRBV12-3/TRBV12-4	TRBJ1-1	CASSLSGAPEAFF	TGTGCCAGCAGTTTATCGGGGGCTCCTGAAGCTTTCTTT
.	.	TRBV7-9	TRBJ1-2	CASSSPRGVNYGYTF	TGTGCCAGCAGCTCACCAAGAGGAGTTAACTATGGCTACACCTTC
.	.	TRBV6-8	TRBJ1-1	CASSYTVWEDGRFNMNTEAFF	TGTGCCAGCAGTTACACAGTTTGGGAAGACGGCCGTTTCAACATGAACACTGAAGCTTTCTTT
TRBD1	few	TRBV5-5	TRBJ1-2	CASSVGQGSDGYTF	TGTGCCAGCAGCGTGGGACAGGGGTCCGATGGCTACACCTTC
TRBD2	few	TRBV20-1	TRBJ2-1	CSARAGGRYNEQFF	TGCAGTGCTAGAGCGGGGGGTCGATACAATGAGCAGTTCTTC
.	once	TRBV19	TRBJ1-5	CASSNWGIGNQPQHF	TGTGCCAGTAGTAATTGGGGGATAGGCAATCAGCCCCAGCATTTT
TRBD1	many	TRBV7-9	TRBJ1-1	CASSFDRGTEAFF	TGTGCCAGCAGCTTTGACAGGGGCACTGAAGCTTTCTTT
TRBD1	.	TRBV27	TRBJ1-1	CASGRQGSNTEAFF	TGTGCCAGCGGACGACAGGGTTCTAACACTGAAGCTTTCTTT
.	many	TRBV7-8	TRBJ2-1	CASSYPVGRDEQFF	TGTGCCAGCAGCTATCCGGTGGGGCGCGATGAGCAGTTCTTC
.	.	TRBV13	TRBJ1-1	CASSPERWTTEAFF	TGTGCCAGCAGCCCCGAGAGATGGACCACTGAAGCTTTCTTT
.	.	TRBV5-1	TRBJ1-1	CASSFRDVNTEAFF	TGCGCCAGCAGCTTCAGGGATGTGAACACTGAAGCTTTCTTT
TRBD1	.	TRBV7-9	TRBJ1-2	CASSSPGQGNDGYTF	TGTGCCAGCAGCTCTCCGGGACAGGGTAATGATGGCTACACCTTC
.	.	TRBV11-2	TRBJ2-3	CASSLPRWDSPTDTQYF	TGTGCCAGCAGCTTACCCAGGTGGGACTCGCCCACAGATACGCAGTATTTT
.	many	TRBV7-6	TRBJ1-2	CASSLATGGYGYTF	TGTGCCAGCAGCTTAGCGACAGGAGGGTATGGCTACACCTTC
.	.	TRBV2	TRBJ1-1	CASSGWQMNTEAFF	TGTGCCAGCAGTGGGTGGCAGATGAACACTGAAGCTTTCTTT
.	.	TRBV27	TRBJ1-2	CASSTVGGANYGYTF	TGTGCCAGCAGCACGGTGGGGGGGGCTAACTATGGCTACACCTTC
TRBD1	many	TRBV7-2	TRBJ2-1	CASSSSGTGAYNEQFF	TGTGCCAGCAGCTCCTCCGGGACAGGGGCGTACAATGAGCAGTTCTTC
.	many	TRBV7-2	TRBJ2-1	CASSTRQVGGSYNEQFF	TGTGCCAGCAGCACCAGACAGGTGGGAGGCTCCTACAATGAGCAGTTCTTC
.	few	TRBV6-5	TRBJ1-1	CASSSARVWNTEAFF	TGTGCCAGCAGTTCCGCCAGGGTCTGGAACACTGAAGCTTTCTTT
.	.	TRBV7-8	TRBJ2-1	CASSDVIPEQFF	TGTGCCAGCAGCGACGTCATTCCTGAGCAGTTCTTC
TRBD1	few	TRBV19	TRBJ1-5	CASSFRGLRSNQPQHF	TGTGCCAGTAGTTTCAGGGGGCTCAGGAGCAATCAGCCCCAGCATTTT
.	.	TRBV6-2/TRBV6-3	TRBJ2-2	CASNDGGAKTGELFF	TGTGCCAGCAATGACGGGGGCGCCAAGACCGGGGAGCTGTTTTTT
.	.	TRBV9	TRBJ2-2	CASSGQAYTGELFF	TGTGCCAGCAGCGGACAGGCCTACACCGGGGAGCTGTTTTTT
.	.	TRBV7-3	TRBJ2-5	CASSRTPAQETQYF	TGTGCCAGCAGCCGGACTCCGGCTCAAGAGACCCAGTACTTC
TRBD1	.	TRBV28	TRBJ2-3	CASSPGTDDLIGTDTQYF	TGTGCCAGCAGCCCCGGGACAGACGATTTAATTGGCACAGATACGCAGTATTTT
.	.	TRBV19	TRBJ1-2	CASSIGHRADGYTF	TGTGCCAGTAGTATTGGGCACAGGGCAGACGGCTACACCTTC
TRBD1	.	TRBV27	TRBJ2-1	CASSPTTGLGNEQFF	TGTGCCAGCAGTCCTACGACAGGGTTGGGGAATGAGCAGTTCTTC
.	.	TRBV11-2	TRBJ2-5	CASSLVGNPGWETQYF	TGTGCCAGCAGCTTAGTCGGCAACCCTGGCTGGGAGACCCAGTACTTC
.	.	TRBV12-3/TRBV12-4	TRBJ2-1	CASSRSGAYNEQFF	TGTGCCAGCAGCCGTTCGGGGGCCTACAATGAGCAGTTCTTC
.	.	TRBV29-1	TRBJ1-1	CSVEGSAPEAFF	TGCAGCGTTGAAGGCAGTGCCCCTGAAGCTTTCTTT
TRBD1	.	TRBV5-8	TRBJ1-3	CASSFHRPGQYSGNTIYF	TGTGCCAGCAGCTTCCACCGGCCGGGACAGTACTCTGGAAACACCATATATTTT
TRBD2	.	TRBV12-3/TRBV12-4	TRBJ2-3	CASSLRDLAGEEDTQYF	TGTGCCAGCAGTTTGAGGGACCTAGCGGGGGAAGAAGATACGCAGTATTTT
.	many	TRBV4-1	TRBJ2-4	CASSQDPGVAKNIQYF	TGCGCCAGCAGCCAAGATCCAGGGGTGGCCAAAAACATTCAGTACTTC